The entry below gives a single TCR beta chain sequence along with its context. Its recognized antigen is unknown. No much larger clone is present one base from it, and per-base qualities are unavailable. The data derive from a study of cytomegalovirus exposure and HLA in healthy donors (dated 2017 in TCRdb). Regarding the study in general: An earlier analysis of 587 of the donors reported about 300 Gb of sequence data and some 110 million unique TCR beta sequences obtained from about 180 million T cells. The study was designed to test whether signatures of past pathogen exposure could be identified by cataloging public T cell receptors. In an earlier analysis of about 590 of the donors, high-throughput TCR beta sequencing was used to judge whether each TCR beta V gene segment behaved as functional or pseudogenic. About 300 gigabases of sequencing data and some 85 million unique TCR sequences were included in an early release covering several hundred HLA-typed donors. Four to six DR-DQ haplotypes were handled as single units for association and clustering, since linkage in the cohort was strong. High-throughput TCR immunosequencing, statistical association of individual TCRs with disease status, and machine learning were combined to predict cytomegalovirus infection status. In a later genetic analysis, genome-wide SNP genotypes for about 55% of the roughly 700 donors were used, and that subset was treated as a discovery cohort. Using immunosequencing, the study profiled T cell repertoires from 550 to 750 subjects and related those repertoires to cytomegalovirus serostatus. Both class I and class II loci were covered by HLA typing, at four-digit resolution. Every discovery cohort repertoire had been produced on one sequencing platform. Of the roughly 400 genotyped donors, approximately 80% were placed in the genetic ancestry cluster associated with self-reported Caucasian donors. Donor age, sex, ethnicity and CMV serostatus were collected together with the repertoire data. Along with the approximately 700-subject first cohort, a separate validation cohort of over a hundred different subjects was used. The number of donors typed differed by locus, with 629-630 for A, B, C, DRB1 and DQB1, roughly 520 for DQA1, 600 to 610 for DPA1, and about 450 for DPB1. Among about 400 genotyped donors of the cohort, an average of approximately 220,000 unique TCR beta nucleotide sequences was sequenced per donor, of which about 19% were non-productive. Rather than drawing on any new phenotypic data, the later analysis identified candidate immune exposures from TCR beta sequences and the way those sequences occurred across donors. A later analysis re-analyzed previously published TCR beta repertoires from about 730 donors and added high-resolution HLA genotyping to study TCR occurrence patterns.

Library construction relied on the immunoSEQ multiplex PCR assay. A mixture of 60 forward primers for TCR Vbeta segments and 13 reverse primers for TCR Jbeta segments was used in the multiplex PCR. The CDR3 region of rearranged TCR beta genes was amplified from genomic DNA with a multiplex PCR assay. The amplified TCR beta libraries were sequenced on the Illumina HiSeq System as 87-base-pair reads. The study's own analysis went as follows. A later analysis counted about 80 million unique TCR beta chains across the 640 or so repertoires, and some 11 million of these chains were shared by at least two donors. Raw reads were error-corrected and collapsed into unique sequences by a nearest-neighbor algorithm in which closely related sequences were merged to remove PCR and sequencing errors. V, D and J gene segments were assigned by aligning CDR3 sequences to IMGT reference sequences. Each retained sequence needed at least a six-nucleotide match to both a V gene segment and a J gene segment. Rearrangements were called productive when the CDR3 lacked stop codons and stayed in frame with V and J; all others were non-productive. CDR3 was defined according to IMGT convention as the region running from the second conserved V-encoded cysteine to the conserved J-encoded phenylalanine. The earlier analysis of about 610 of the donors excluded any sequence lacking an unambiguous match to a single V gene segment. In an earlier analysis of a few hundred of the donors, V segments were called functional above 56.7% productive rearrangements and were called segregating when the between-donor standard deviation exceeded 5%. A statistical classification framework was built for diagnosing cytomegalovirus status from the catalog of TCR beta chain sequences. In a later analysis, TCR nucleotide sequences were compared against IMGT/GENE-DB human TR gene sequences so that V and J genes could be assigned. In a later analysis, CDR3 sequences and most-parsimonious VDJ recombination scenarios were assigned using the TCRdist pipeline. In a later analysis, every TCR beta chain was defined by the combination of its CDR3 amino acid sequence and its V-gene family, and reads without a unique V-gene family were dropped. As a way to deal with suspected cross-contamination and a sequencing artifact, a later analysis dropped hundreds of nucleotide sequences that were highly shared and had low generation probability. A later analysis calculated a clonal expansion index for each public chain from normalized within-repertoire ranks of inferred template counts. Generation probabilities in a later analysis came from a VDJ recombination model fitted to out-of-frame rearrangements, and those results were checked against IGoR. In a later analysis, TCR-TCR, TCR-HLA and TCR-CMV co-occurrence was scored with hypergeometric tests, and a repertoire-size bias correction was applied to TCR pairs. To estimate false discovery rates, a later analysis permuted the HLA or CMV assignments 20 times. In a later analysis, co-occurring TCRs were grouped using DBSCAN, and TCRdist sequence similarity was added for clustering within HLA-allele-positive subsets. For co-occurrence clustering, repertoires with fewer than 30,000 or more than 120,000 public chains were excluded, along with roughly 5 repertoires with anomalous nucleotide sharing. What TCRdb holds here is the immuneACCESS table cut down to in-frame rearrangements. Part of the clones is not present; checked against another copy, under half of the missing clones reflect an unresolved V gene, and the others are unexplained. V and J calls and clone size are those listed in that table; D and trimming were worked out from the DNA. This sample comprises some 190,000 clones, 87% of them detected only once. The ten largest clones represent approximately 1.1% of the sample.

General conclusions and limits of the study: In a later analysis, most CMV-associated TCR beta chains were found to appear HLA-restricted, with HLA associations seemingly driven largely by CMV exposure. In a later analysis, TCR association rates were found to vary across HLA loci, with the most associated TCRs seen for DRB1 alleles and the fewest for HLA-C alleles. Cytomegalovirus status was reported to be diagnosed by the classifier with high specificity and sensitivity in both the original and validation cohorts. The study gave a list of under 200 TCR beta chains associated with cytomegalovirus. CMV serostatus was the only immune exposure information available for the cohort. Broadly in line with IMGT annotations, most TCR beta V segments showed up in productive rearrangements about 87% or about 30% of the time in an earlier analysis of about 500 of the donors. In vitro tests confirmed that a few of the cytomegalovirus-associated TCR beta chains recognize cytomegalovirus antigens. The authors suggested that the approach could potentially be extended to other disease states and immunological phenotypes. Some IMGT-functional V segments, including TRBV6-2 and TRBV6-3, could not be distinguished by the 87-base-pair reads and were therefore excluded. Because HLA typing was unavailable for some donors at each locus, only the typed subset was used in association tests. An association between a missense DCLRE1C variant and V-gene and J-gene trimming of TCR beta chains was found in a later genetic analysis and replicated in an independent cohort. Compared with equally common non-associated chains, HLA-associated TCR beta chains in a later analysis were more clonally expanded and had lower generation probabilities. Correlated functional status among segregating V segments might be attributable to linkage disequilibrium, but an unknown experimental factor could not be ruled out. Strong co-occurrence of HLA alleles, especially DR and DQ, made assigning TCR associations to individual alleles difficult. Most TCR sequences were seen in very few donors, while some public TCRs were found in many individuals. In a later analysis, several top co-occurrence clusters were reported to appear linked to parvovirus B19, influenza, CMV and Epstein-Barr virus. A cluster of highly shared sequence variants was judged likely to be a technical artifact of the sequencing pipeline. In a later analysis, around 15,000 TCR beta sequences were associated with specific HLA alleles at a false discovery rate of 0.05. The earlier analysis of a few hundred of the donors excluded 15 to 20 rarely observed V segments, including chromosome 9 orphons, because counts were too low. Roughly uniform sequencing depth across donors was assumed in presence/absence analyses, although this assumption may not hold. Compared with the 666-donor mean, donors in an Asian-associated ancestry cluster had fewer N-insertions in productive TCRs, according to a later genetic analysis. A further reported finding was that TCR beta sequences accurately predicted the HLA-A and HLA-B alleles for most subjects in the first cohort. In this cohort, only TCR beta chains were sequenced, and detectable features were limited by the absence of alpha or paired-chain data.

In total, approximately 610 healthy bone marrow donors made up the cohort. All cohort members were sampled while nominally healthy, although unrecorded immune exposures were likely present. The donor was CMV seronegative and belonged to the group of 352 seronegative cohort members. Every donor gave a peripheral blood sample, and the peripheral blood mononuclear cells from that sample were used for TCR beta sequencing. Genomic DNA was extracted from the blood cell samples with the Qiagen DNeasy Blood Extraction Kit. The CDR3 measures 15 amino acids from cysteine to phenylalanine. The sequence is cut down to CDR3 DNA, 45 bases in frame from base 1. V is trimmed back by 5 bases and J by 7 bases, and the junction contains 9 bases that no gene match accounts for. Based on the germline V gene (reference sequence), the CDR1 and CDR2 sequences are MNHEY and SMNVEV.

The TCR comes from a boy between 2 and 10 years old in good health and CMV-seronegative. The chain couples TRBV27 to TRBJ1-4, with 8 bases matching TRBD1. The source material was PBMCs. In nucleotides, the sequence is TGTGCCAGCAGTCCGTTGACAGGGGAAGTTGAAAAACTGTTTTTT. The resulting protein is CASSPLTGEVEKLFF.